These 27 T cell receptor beta chains came from one sample sequenced in a study of shared clonotypes between healthy human individuals. Repertoires were generated with immunoSEQ multiplex PCR, while TCRdb's copy carries only in-frame clones and drops some. The sample has under 1,100,000 clones; approximately 80% are singletons. Sequenced sample: memory CD4+ T cells from PBMCs. Documented subset: CD45RA-negative fraction. The source of these receptors is a young man in good health. Some clones in this sample may be carry-over from other donors' samples.

The sample holds one count of this clone. The V gene is TRBV30, the J gene TRBJ1-4, with D possibly being TRBD1 (5 bases). This CDR3 has 17 amino acids. Between the trimmed V and J ends, which lost 3 bases and 10 bases, there was a span of 27 bases. Germline CDR1 and CDR2: GTSNPN and SVGIG (reference sequence). CDR3 residues: CAWSGGEGVALTGKLFF. DNA of the CDR3: TGTGCCTGGAGCGGAGGGGAAGGGGTTGCCCTGACTGGAAAACTGTTTTTT.

CDR3 DNA sequence: TGTGCCAGCAGCCTTAATTCTGGAAACACCATATATTTT. Its translation is CASSLNSGNTIYF. V usage is TRBV14 and J usage is TRBJ1-3; D is undetermined. The CDR3 length is 13 residues. Germline values: CDR1 SGHDN, CDR2 FVKESK. V lost 4 bases, J lost 1 base, and 5 bases lay in between.

This chain uses TRBV7-2 with TRBJ2-5, with D uncertain. V was pared by 3 bases and J by 4 bases, with 9 bases between. Looked up from germline, CDR1 is SGHTA and CDR2 is FQGNSA. The CDR3 runs to 13 residues. The CDR3 bases are TGTGCCAGCAGCTTCGTTAACTTAGAGACCCAGTACTTC. This sequence encodes CASSFVNLETQYF.

The chain has TRBV6-1 and TRBJ2-5; 7 bases agree with TRBD2. Germline V gives CDR1 MNHNS, CDR2 SASEGT. V was pared by 4 bases and J by 5 bases, with 7 bases of the junction left unmatched. The CDR3 spans 14 residues. The CDR3 is CASSAWVGGETQYF. In DNA, the CDR3 is TGTGCCAGCAGTGCATGGGTCGGGGGGGAGACCCAGTACTTC.

CDR3 protein: CASRNGGTGGYNEQFF. The CDR3 DNA reads TGTGCCAGCAGAAACGGCGGGACAGGGGGCTACAATGAGCAGTTCTTC. This rearrangement joins TRBV2 to TRBJ2-1, with 11 bases lining up with TRBD1. The germline CDR1 and CDR2 sequences are SNHLY and FYNNEI. The ends lost 6 bases at V and 3 bases at J; junction bases unmatched: 7. The length of the CDR3 is 16 residues. The whole variable domain, filled in from reference TRBV2 and TRBJ2-1, reads EPEVTQTPSHQVTQMGQEVILRCVPISNHLYFYWYRQILGQKVEFLVSFYNNEISEKSEIFDDQFSVERPDGSNFTLKIRSTKLEDSAMYFCASRNGGTGGYNEQFFGPGTRLTVL.

This rearrangement joins TRBV5-1 to TRBJ2-1; tentative D call: TRBD2 (6 bases). The CDR3 loop spans 14 amino acids. Germline CDR1 is SGHRS and CDR2 is YFSETQ. With 2 bases removed from V and 6 bases from J, the gap between germline ends came to 12 bases. The CDR3 reads CASSLDPLANEQFF. DNA of the CDR3: TGCGCCAGCAGCTTAGATCCACTAGCCAATGAGCAGTTCTTC.

A remark on this clone: It is likely a read error: a sequence one base away is far more abundant. V is TRBV4-1 and J is TRBJ2-5, with D perhaps matching TRBD2 (6 bases). V lost 1 base and J lost 9, with 15 bases in between. Per the germline V gene, CDR1 is MGHRA and CDR2 is YSYEKL. The CDR3 consists of 14 residues. The CDR3 region is CASSQVGSWEAQYF. In nucleotides, the CDR3 is TGCGCCAGCAGCCAAGTAGGCTCTTGGGAGGCCCAGTACTTC.

The V gene is TRBV2, the J gene TRBJ2-7, with 8 bases aligning to TRBD2. CDR3 size: 13 residues. Unmatched junction bases numbered 7, after V lost 7 bases and J lost 5 bases. Germline V gene data show CDR1 as SNHLY and CDR2 as FYNNEI. The CDR3 DNA is TGTGCCAGCACCAGCGGGAGAACCAACGAGCAGTACTTC. Translation: CASTSGRTNEQYF. Filled out from reference TRBV2 and TRBJ2-7, the complete variable domain reads EPEVTQTPSHQVTQMGQEVILRCVPISNHLYFYWYRQILGQKVEFLVSFYNNEISEKSEIFDDQFSVERPDGSNFTLKIRSTKLEDSAMYFCASTSGRTNEQYFGPGTRLTVT.

As regards this clone: The sample contains more than one DNA sequence encoding this CDR3. V gene TRBV18 combines with J gene TRBJ2-7; 13 nucleotides line up with TRBD2. The V gene's germline CDR1 is KGHSH and CDR2 LQKENI. This CDR3 has 15 residues. Germline trimming cut 6 bases from V and 3 bases from J; bases unmatched to any gene: 5. CDR3 in amino acids: CASSRGLAGDYEQYF. Written as DNA, the CDR3 is TGTGCCAGCTCGCGCGGACTAGCGGGAGACTACGAGCAGTACTTC.

The chain couples TRBV5-4 to TRBJ2-7; 10 bases line up with TRBD2. This CDR3 is 15 amino acids long. The V gene end was trimmed by 6 bases and the J gene end by 4 bases; junction bases not matched to a gene: 10. CDR1 is SGHNT, CDR2 YYREEE, per germline (reference sequence). The CDR3 DNA sequence: TGTGCCAGCAAAAGCGGGAGGGCCAGAGGTTACGAGCAGTACTTC. Translating it yields CASKSGRARGYEQYF.

Comment on this clone: This sample also contains other DNA sequences that code for the same CDR3. The rearrangement joins TRBV18 to TRBJ2-5, with D unclear. V dropped 3 bases and J dropped 4 bases, with 6 bases sitting between them. CDR3 length: 12 residues. The germline gives CDR1 KGHSH, CDR2 LQKENI. CDR3 DNA sequence: TGTGCCAGCTCACCCGGCGGAGAGACCCAGTACTTC. It codes for CASSPGGETQYF.

V is TRBV10-2 and J is TRBJ2-1; 7 bases line up with TRBD1. This CDR3 contains 20 residues. Per the germline V gene, CDR1 is WSHSY and CDR2 is SAAADI. J gave up 2 bases and V 4 bases, and 20 bases lay outside the gene matches. The CDR3 DNA is TGCGCCAGCAGTGGATCAACAGGGGTGGGAAACGTAGAGACCTACAATGAGCAGTTCTTC. Protein sequence: CASSGSTGVGNVETYNEQFF.

This clone was recorded a few times. The chain couples TRBV7-3 to TRBJ2-3; no reliable D call. Trimming took 5 bases from V and 7 from J, leaving 16 bases between them. The CDR3 totals 14 residues. Germline lookup yields CDR1 SGHTA and CDR2 FQGTGA. CDR3 loop: CASSTRTPPYTQYF. The CDR3 DNA reads as TGTGCCAGCAGCACCCGGACCCCTCCCTATACGCAGTATTTT.

The V gene is TRBV13, the J gene TRBJ2-3; 9 bases fit TRBD2. The V gene's germline CDR1 is PRHDT and CDR2 FYEKMQ (reference sequence). CDR3 length: 18 residues. Trimming took 0 bases from V and 0 from J; bases not matched to a gene: 7. Written as DNA, the CDR3 is TGTGCCAGCAGCTTAGGGCCCCTTCTAGCGGGGAGCACAGATACGCAGTATTTT. As protein: CASSLGPLLAGSTDTQYF. Full variable domain (missing parts from reference TRBV13 and TRBJ2-3): AAGVIQSPRHLIKEKRETATLKCYPIPRHDTVYWYQQGPGQDPQFLISFYEKMQSDKGSIPDRFSAQQFSDYHSELNMSSLELGDSALYFCASSLGPLLAGSTDTQYFGPGTRLTVL.

V is TRBV19 and J is TRBJ1-5; TRBD1 is a possible D gene (5 bases). The CDR3 sequence is 16 residues long. The V gene's germline CDR1 is LNHDA and CDR2 SQIVND (reference sequence). The V end was cut by 1 base, the J end by 0 bases, with 10 bases between. CDR3 nucleotides: TGTGCCAGTAGTATAGTCCAGGGATTTAGCAATCAGCCCCAGCATTTT. Its translation: CASSIVQGFSNQPQHF.

The J gene is TRBJ1-4, the V gene TRBV7-9; 8 positions match TRBD1. Germline assignment: CDR1 SEHNR and CDR2 FQNEAQ (reference sequence). The V gene end was trimmed by 4 bases and the J gene end by 5 bases; junction bases not matched to a gene: 6. This CDR3 contains 15 residues. CDR3: CASSSFRDRNEKLFF. In DNA, the CDR3 is TGTGCCAGCAGCTCATTCCGGGACAGGAATGAAAAACTGTTTTTT.

The chain has TRBV2 and TRBJ1-5, with 11 bases that match TRBD1. CDR3 length: 14 amino acids. Germline V CDR1 and CDR2: SNHLY, FYNNEI. The trim removed 6 bases at V and 6 bases at J, leaving 4 bases unmatched. The CDR3 DNA reads as TGTGCCAGCAGCGGACAGGGGGCAGGTCAGCCCCAGCATTTT. It specifies CASSGQGAGQPQHF.

This chain links TRBV10-3 with TRBJ1-1; 7 bases are a match to TRBD1. Trimming cost V 5 bases and J 6 bases; bases outside gene matches: 9. The CDR3 covers 14 residues. Germline CDR1 and CDR2: ENHRY and SYGVKD. CDR3 nucleotides: TGTGCCATCAGTAATGGACAGGCAGGGGCTGAAGCTTTCTTT. Translation: CAISNGQAGAEAFF.

This CDR3 reads CASSVDPVRGYTF. The DNA for the CDR3 is TGTGCCAGCAGCGTAGATCCGGTCAGGGGCTACACCTTC. The chain couples TRBV9 to TRBJ1-2; no clear D. Germline V gives CDR1 SGDLS, CDR2 YYNGEE. The V end was cut by 0 bases, the J end by 8 bases, with 11 bases between. The CDR3 totals 13 residues.

The chain joins TRBV5-1 to TRBJ2-1, with 11 bases lining up with TRBD2. V shed 2 bases and J 9 bases; nucleotides not matched to a gene: 7. CDR3 length equals 15 residues. CDR1 and CDR2 from the germline V gene are SGHRS and YFSETQ. CDR3 sequence reads: CASSFIAGGPGEQFF. CDR3 nucleotides: TGCGCCAGCAGCTTTATAGCGGGAGGGCCGGGTGAGCAGTTCTTC.

The chain links TRBV5-6 to TRBJ1-1; possible D gene TRBD1, 6 bases. The length of the CDR3 is 14 residues. The germline V gene has CDR1 SGHDT and CDR2 YYEEEE. V was shortened by 4 bases and J by 5 bases, with 15 bases between the two germline ends. The CDR3 sequence: CASSLTGGSTEAFF. As DNA, the CDR3 is TGTGCCAGCAGCCTGACAGGAGGGAGTACTGAAGCTTTCTTT.

The chain carries TRBV9 and TRBJ2-2; tentative D call: TRBD2 (6 bases). CDR3 length equals 15 residues. Trimming removed 4 bases from V and 6 bases from J, with 16 bases in between. Germline V lookup: CDR1 SGDLS, CDR2 YYNGEE. Written as DNA, the CDR3 is TGTGCCAGCAGCCCCGGACTACAGAGGGCCGGGGAGCTGTTTTTT. It yields the protein CASSPGLQRAGELFF.

The rearrangement uses TRBV6-1 and TRBJ2-7; TRBD2 matches 9 bases. Trimming removed 7 bases from V and 6 bases from J; junction bases left unmatched: 10. The CDR3 spans 14 residues. Germline V lookup: CDR1 MNHNS, CDR2 SASEGT. The CDR3 is CASIFAGGPSEQYF. CDR3 bases: TGTGCCAGCATATTTGCGGGAGGGCCTAGCGAGCAGTACTTC.

This clone was found many times. The rearrangement joins TRBV11-2 to TRBJ2-3; TRBD1 might be the D (6 bases). V was pared by 5 bases and J by 6 bases, with 12 bases between. This CDR3 spans 13 amino acids. CDR1 SGHAT and CDR2 FQNNGV come from the germline V gene. The CDR3 loop is CASSQERGDTQYF. DNA of the CDR3: TGTGCCAGCAGCCAGGAGAGGGGGGATACGCAGTATTTT.

This sequence joins TRBV2 and TRBJ2-1; TRBD2 matches at 13 bases. The trim removed 3 bases at V and 4 bases at J, leaving 9 bases unmatched. The CDR3 totals 18 residues. Germline CDR1 reads SNHLY; CDR2 reads FYNNEI. The CDR3 DNA reads TGTGCCAGCAGTGACCCAAAGGGACTAGCGGGACCTTACAATGAGCAGTTCTTC. It encodes CASSDPKGLAGPYNEQFF.

V usage is TRBV28 and J usage is TRBJ1-2; D gene ambiguous. This CDR3 comprises 13 residues. The V end lost 6 bases, the J end lost 4 bases, and 12 bases lay between the germline ends. Germline CDR1 and CDR2: MDHEN and SYDVKM. The CDR3, as DNA: TGTGCCAGCAGACCGGGGAACGTCTATGGCTACACCTTC. Protein sequence: CASRPGNVYGYTF.

This clone occurred once. The chain employs TRBV19 and TRBJ1-2; TRBD1 matches at 12 bases. From germline, CDR1 is LNHDA and CDR2 SQIVND (reference sequence). Germline trimming cut 5 bases from V and 6 bases from J; bases unmatched to any gene: 7. The CDR3 is 15 residues long. CDR3 in amino acids: CASSLGDRGLNGYTF. In nucleotides, the CDR3 is TGTGCCAGTAGTCTCGGGGACAGGGGGCTCAATGGCTACACCTTC.